Listed here are 18 T cell receptor beta chains from one sample, sequenced in a study of blood T cells in healthy people across ages. Next came a second PCR, run for about 6 to 12 cycles, which used a sample-barcoded 5' primer along with a J-beta primer mix. TCRdb itself ran the 5' RACE reads through MiXCR, one entry per CDR3 protein. Of more than 900,000 distinct CDR3 sequences in the sample, approximately 32% are singletons; the top ten hold about 9.4%. These data are also associated with another study on T cells of mothers and their children.

The material sequenced was blood. These receptors came from a woman in her thirties or forties in good health.

This clonotype turned up a few times. The chain uses TRBV5-5 and TRBJ2-4; tentatively, D is TRBD1 (7 bases). Germline CDR1 is SGHKS and CDR2 is YYEKEE (reference sequence). The CDR3 extends over 18 amino acids. V was cut by 0 bases and J by 0 bases, with 16 bases left in between. The CDR3 sequence is CASSLVPGGGLAKNIQYF. In DNA form, the CDR3 reads TGTGCCAGCAGCTTGGTTCCAGGGGGAGGCCTAGCCAAAAACATTCAGTACTTC.

This clonotype was observed at least ten times. The V call is TRBV29-1, the J call TRBJ2-1; TRBD2 might be the D (5 bases). Germline CDR1 is SQVTM and CDR2 is ANQGSEA. The V and J ends lost 6 bases and 7 bases respectively, with 16 bases between them. The CDR3 totals 13 residues. The CDR3 loop is CSVPRTPGNEQFF. CDR3 nucleotides: TGCAGCGTCCCAAGGACTCCCGGGAATGAGCAGTTCTTC.

The rearrangement joins TRBV7-9 to TRBJ1-1, with D uncertain. Germline values: CDR1 SEHNR, CDR2 FQNEAQ (reference sequence). The CDR3 spans 15 residues. V lost 5 bases to trimming and J lost 1 base, with 14 bases between them. The CDR3 DNA reads TGTGCCAGCAGCCGCCACGGCAGATCGAACACTGAAGCTTTCTTT. It encodes CASSRHGRSNTEAFF.

Points on this clonotype: This may stem from a read error, because a much larger clone lies one nucleotide away. The chain joins TRBV12-3 or TRBV12-4 to TRBJ2-7, with TRBD2 matching over 8 bases. This CDR3 has 14 amino acids. Unmatched junction bases numbered 7, after V lost 7 bases and J lost 2 bases. The CDR3 DNA follows: TGTGCCAGCAAGAGCGGGGGAGGCCCCTACGAGCAGTACTTC. The encoded protein is CASKSGGGPYEQYF.

This chain uses TRBV4-2 with TRBJ2-7; tentatively, D is TRBD2 (6 bases). The length of the CDR3 is 15 residues. Germline values: CDR1 LGHNA, CDR2 YNFKEQ. The ends were cut back, 3 bases at V and 3 bases at J, with 15 bases in the middle. The CDR3 DNA sequence: TGTGCCAGCAGCCATACGGGAGTAGGGCACTACGAGCAGTACTTC. Its translation is CASSHTGVGHYEQYF.

This clonotype was detected a few times. One end of the junction fails to match germline, which may point to a read error. The gene calls are TRBV7-2 and TRBJ2-5, with 7 nucleotides matching TRBD1. Per the germline V gene, CDR1 is SGHTA and CDR2 is FQGNSA. CDR3 size: 15 residues. This CDR3 is CAGSLDRVGQETQYF. For the CDR3, the DNA is TGTGCCGGCAGCCTCGACAGGGTTGGGCAAGAGACCCAGTACTTC.

J is TRBJ2-7 and V is TRBV14; a possible D gene is TRBD2 (5 bases). This CDR3 comprises 16 residues. The ends were cut back, 3 bases at V and 9 bases at J, with 24 bases in the middle. The germline gives CDR1 SGHDN, CDR2 FVKESK. In DNA, the CDR3 is TGTGCCAGCAGCCACGTGGGTAACAGACTACGTATGGTGCAGTACTTC. Translation: CASSHVGNRLRMVQYF.

The chain recombines TRBV9 with TRBJ2-5, with D possibly TRBD2 on 6 matching bases. V lost 0 bases and J lost 5, with 11 bases in between. This CDR3 contains 14 residues. Germline CDR1 is SGDLS and CDR2 is YYNGEE. CDR3 sequence: CASSVGGVEETQYF. The CDR3 nucleotides are TGTGCCAGCAGCGTAGGGGGGGTAGAGGAGACCCAGTACTTC.

With respect to this clonotype: The junction departs from the called germline gene at one end, perhaps through a read error. The chain recombines TRBV5-1 with TRBJ2-2; 9 positions match TRBD1. The CDR3 totals 16 residues. The germline V gene encodes CDR1 SGHRS and CDR2 YFSETQ. This CDR3 is CASSPSGTGNTGERFF. CDR3 DNA: TGCGCCAGCAGCCCCTCCGGGACAGGGAACACCGGGGAGCGGTTTTTT.

This clonotype was picked up a small number of times. The chain couples TRBV1 to TRBJ2-7. TRBV1 is annotated as a pseudogene. The CDR3 extends over 14 amino acids. The CDR3 nucleotides are TGCACCAGCAGCCAAGTACGCATCCTTACGAAGGAGTACTTC. Protein sequence: CTSSQVRILTKEYF.

This clonotype has more than one count but fewer than ten. The rearrangement uses TRBV3-1 and TRBJ2-1; D is unclear. The germline V and J ends were trimmed by 4 bases and 0 bases, with 13 bases remaining between them. This CDR3 has 16 residues. Germline-derived CDR1 and CDR2 are LGHDT and YNNKEL (reference sequence). CDR3 in amino acids: CASSPGTASSYNEQFF. CDR3 coding DNA: TGTGCCAGCAGCCCCGGCACAGCCAGCTCCTACAATGAGCAGTTCTTC.

This clonotype was seen only a few times. The chain's CDR3 is CASSLNPLRSSYNEQFF. CDR3 nucleotides: TGTGCCAGCAGCTTAAATCCCCTGCGTAGCTCCTACAATGAGCAGTTCTTC. The chain has TRBV7-2 and TRBJ2-1; D remains unclear. V lost 2 bases and J 0 bases, leaving 14 bases between the germline ends. This CDR3 is 17 amino acids long. Germline loops: CDR1 SGHTA, CDR2 FQGNSA.

This chain connects TRBV7-8 to TRBJ1-6; D not certain. CDR1 and CDR2 from the germline V gene are SGHVS and FQNEAQ. The length of the CDR3 is 17 residues. With 4 bases removed from V and 4 bases from J, the gap between germline ends came to 17 bases. CDR3: CASSSPVRERYNSPLHF. The CDR3 coding sequence is TGTGCCAGCAGCTCCCCGGTGAGGGAGCGGTATAATTCACCCCTCCACTTT.

Many counts were recorded for this clonotype. J is TRBJ1-6 and V is TRBV29-1, with D possibly being TRBD1 (6 bases). The CDR3 contains 13 residues. The V end was cut by 7 bases, the J end by 8 bases, with 15 bases between. Germline CDR1 SQVTM, CDR2 ANQGSEA. CDR3 residues: CSARRTEYSPLHF. CDR3 bases: TGCAGCGCTCGACGGACAGAGTATTCACCCCTCCACTTT.

V usage is TRBV6-6 and J usage is TRBJ1-1; maybe TRBD1 (6 bases). The CDR3 sequence is 15 residues long. Trimming removed 4 bases from V and 4 bases from J, with 16 bases in between. CDR1 MNHNY and CDR2 SVGAGI come from the germline V gene (reference sequence). The CDR3 region is CASSLDPRGGTEAFF. The CDR3 bases are TGTGCCAGCAGTTTAGACCCCAGGGGAGGCACTGAAGCTTTCTTT.

With respect to this clonotype: A much larger clone is a single base away; this may be a read error. The chain couples TRBV2 to TRBJ1-6, with D tentatively TRBD1 (6 bases). V lost 6 bases, J lost 6 bases, and 15 bases lay in between. There are 15 residues in the CDR3. CDR1 and CDR2 from the germline V gene are SNHLY and FYNNEI. The CDR3 coding sequence is TGTGCCAGCAGGGAGACAGGCGGCCTTAATTCACCCCTCCACTTT. It encodes CASRETGGLNSPLHF.

The V gene is TRBV15, the J gene TRBJ2-7; D gene ambiguous. Germline CDR1 is LNHNV and CDR2 is YYDKDF (reference sequence). Trimming stripped 2 bases from V and 3 bases from J, with 11 bases between. The CDR3 totals 14 residues. The CDR3 loop reads CATSRQHNSYEQYF. CDR3 bases: TGTGCCACCAGCAGACAACACAACAGCTACGAGCAGTACTTC.

Turning to this clonotype: At one boundary the junction diverges from the germline segment, which might be a read error. This rearrangement joins TRBV6-5 to TRBJ1-1; no clear D gene. The CDR3 consists of 12 residues. Germline loops: CDR1 MNHEY, CDR2 SVGAGI. The CDR3 is CVSSCSTGEAFF. The CDR3, as DNA: TGTGTCAGCAGTTGCTCGACGGGTGAAGCTTTCTTT.